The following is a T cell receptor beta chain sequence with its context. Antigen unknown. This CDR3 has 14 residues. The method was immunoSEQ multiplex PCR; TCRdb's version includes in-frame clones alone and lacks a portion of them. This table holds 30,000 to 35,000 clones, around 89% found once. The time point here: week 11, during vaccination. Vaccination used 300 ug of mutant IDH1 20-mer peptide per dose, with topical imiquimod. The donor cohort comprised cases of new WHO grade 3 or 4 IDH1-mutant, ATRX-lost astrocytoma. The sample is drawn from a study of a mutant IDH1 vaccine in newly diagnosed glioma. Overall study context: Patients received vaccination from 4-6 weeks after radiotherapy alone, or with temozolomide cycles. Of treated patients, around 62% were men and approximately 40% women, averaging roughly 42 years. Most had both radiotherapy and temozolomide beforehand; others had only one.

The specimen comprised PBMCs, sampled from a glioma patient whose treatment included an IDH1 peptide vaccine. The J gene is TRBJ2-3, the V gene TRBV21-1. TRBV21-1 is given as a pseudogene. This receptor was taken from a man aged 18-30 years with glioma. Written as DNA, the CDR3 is TGTGCCAGCAGCAAGCCCGCTAGCACAGATACGCAGTATTTT. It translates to CASSKPASTDTQYF.